A single sample is the source of the 22 T cell receptor beta chains below, sequenced in a study of regulatory T cells in long-lasting Graves disease. Time point denoted: persistent/refractory GD, antithyroid drugs over 5 years with positive TRAb. Researchers made the TCR library from RNA that was extracted from PBMCs. Arm-PCR of CDR3 regions and iRepertoire HTBI primers were the basis on which TCR beta libraries were built. TCRdb called the multiplex PCR reads again in MiXCR, with one record for every CDR3 protein. The table records about 340,000 distinct CDR3 sequences, roughly a fifth of them present only once. The sample in question was peripheral blood mononuclear cells (PBMCs), obtained when the disease was refractory, from a patient treated with antithyroid drugs. The receptors originated from a female donor with Graves disease.

This clonotype occurred a few times. The chain joins TRBV20-1 to TRBJ1-6; maybe TRBD1 (6 bases). The V end was cut by 1 base, the J end by 6 bases, with 19 bases between. CDR1 is DFQATT and CDR2 is SNEGSKA in the germline V gene (reference sequence). The CDR3 totals 17 residues. The CDR3 sequence is CSARVNAAGGLNSPLHF. CDR3 DNA: TGCAGTGCTAGAGTCAATGCCGCGGGGGGCCTTAATTCACCCCTCCACTTT.

This clonotype was recorded many times. This chain links TRBV3-1 with TRBJ2-5; 13 bases line up with TRBD2. CDR3 length equals 16 residues. Germline V gene sequence: CDR1 LGHDT, CDR2 YNNKEL (reference sequence). After removal of 4 bases from V and 4 bases from J, the junction contained 6 bases not matched to a gene. CDR3 bases: TGTGCCAGCAGCCGAGAACTAGCGGGGGGGCGAGAGACCCAGTACTTC. As protein: CASSRELAGGRETQYF.

This clonotype came up a few times. This chain uses TRBV7-8 with TRBJ2-2; 10 bases match TRBD2. Looked up from germline, CDR1 is SGHVS and CDR2 is FQNEAQ. V lost 0 bases and J lost 4; bases outside the gene matches: 11. The CDR3 has 19 residues. CDR3 nucleotide sequence: TGTGCCAGCAGCTTAGCTCGGGCTAGCGGGAGTAAAGGCACCGGGGAGCTGTTTTTT. Residues: CASSLARASGSKGTGELFF. The full variable domain, with the rest looked up from reference TRBV7-8 and TRBJ2-2, is GAGVSQSPRYKVAKRGQDVALRCDPISGHVSLFWYQQALGQGPEFLTYFQNEAQLDKSGLPSDRFFAERPEGSVSTLKIQRTQQEDSAVYLCASSLARASGSKGTGELFFGEGSRLTVL.

This clonotype was detected many times. This chain links TRBV7-8 with TRBJ1-5; tentatively, D is TRBD1 (6 bases). V lost 7 bases, J lost 0 bases, and 10 bases lay in between. The CDR3 is 14 residues long. CDR1 is SGHVS, CDR2 FQNEAQ, per germline. As DNA, the CDR3 is TGTGCCAGCAAGGGGGGGACTAGCAATCAGCCCCAGCATTTT. As protein: CASKGGTSNQPQHF.

In this sample, this clonotype turned up a few times. This chain joins TRBV6-2 or TRBV6-3 and TRBJ2-7, with 8 bases matching TRBD1. J lost 0 bases, V lost 1 base, and 8 bases had no gene match. The germline V gene has CDR1 MNHEY and CDR2 SVGEGT. There are 17 residues in the CDR3. The CDR3 DNA follows: TGTGCCAGCAGTTACTGGCCCAGGGGGCCCAACTCCTACGAGCAGTACTTC. This sequence encodes CASSYWPRGPNSYEQYF.

This clonotype was detected only a few times. The chain is built from TRBV20-1 and TRBJ1-5; TRBD1 is a possible D gene (5 bases). CDR3 length: 15 residues. CDR1 and CDR2 (germline): DFQATT, SNEGSKA (reference sequence). Between the trimmed V and J ends, which lost 0 bases and 4 bases, there was a span of 13 bases. Here the CDR3 reads CSAREPRGNNQPQHF. CDR3 bases: TGCAGTGCTAGAGAACCCCGGGGCAATAATCAGCCCCAGCATTTT.

The V and J genes are TRBV5-1 and TRBJ2-3; 14 bases are a match to TRBD2. V shed 3 bases, J shed 2 bases, and the junction held 5 bases outside the gene matches. The CDR3 is 17 amino acids. In germline, CDR1 is SGHRS, CDR2 YFSETQ. CDR3 region: CASSYGTSGRTTDTQYF. Written as DNA, the CDR3 is TGCGCCAGCAGCTATGGGACTAGCGGGAGAACCACAGATACGCAGTATTTT.

In regard to this clonotype: One junction end disagrees with the germline gene, perhaps due to a read error. The V and J genes are TRBV11-2 and TRBJ1-1; D remains unclear. This CDR3 spans 12 amino acids. The germline CDR1 and CDR2 sequences are SGHAT and FQNNGV. The CDR3 spells CASSQDFAEAFF. The CDR3 DNA sequence: TGCGCCAGCAGCCAAGATTTCGCTGAAGCTTTCTTT.

This clonotype was recorded at least ten times. The chain couples TRBV2 to TRBJ2-7; no firm D call. The V gene lost 7 bases and the J gene lost 0 bases, with 10 bases spanning the gap. The CDR3 contains 13 residues. From germline, CDR1 is SNHLY and CDR2 FYNNEI. CDR3 residues: CASNRASSYEQYF. In nucleotides, the CDR3 is TGTGCCAGCAATCGGGCGTCCTCCTACGAGCAGTACTTC.

The rearrangement uses TRBV10-2 and TRBJ1-6; 8 bases line up with TRBD1. CDR3 size: 13 residues. Germline loops: CDR1 WSHSY, CDR2 SAAADI. The J segment lost 9 bases and the V segment lost 6 bases, leaving 4 bases of the junction unmatched. CDR3 loop: CASSGQGGSPLHF. CDR3 in DNA: TGCGCCAGCAGCGGACAGGGAGGTTCACCCCTCCACTTT.

This clonotype was detected only a few times. This rearrangement joins TRBV20-1 to TRBJ1-3; D is unresolved. CDR1 is DFQATT and CDR2 is SNEGSKA in the germline V gene (reference sequence). The CDR3 is 16 residues long. Trimming cost V 2 bases and J 0 bases, with 14 bases left between them. The DNA for the CDR3 is TGCAGTGCTAGACGGGCCGGGGAGAGCTCTGGAAACACCATATATTTT. Protein product: CSARRAGESSGNTIYF.

This clonotype was counted between two and nine times. The gene calls are TRBV6-9 and TRBJ1-2; 7 nucleotides agree with TRBD1. J lost 2 bases, V lost 3 bases, and 6 bases had no gene match. The CDR3 loop spans 15 amino acids. From germline, CDR1 is MNHGY and CDR2 SVAAGI. The CDR3 here is CASSYERGQNYGYTF. DNA of the CDR3: TGTGCCAGCAGTTACGAAAGGGGGCAGAACTATGGCTACACCTTC.

This clonotype has at least ten counts. V and J are TRBV11-2 and TRBJ2-5; tentatively, D is TRBD2 (6 bases). V lost 5 bases and J 2 bases, leaving 18 bases between the germline ends. The germline V gene encodes CDR1 SGHAT and CDR2 FQNNGV. The CDR3 is 16 amino acids. The CDR3 coding sequence is TGTGCCAGCAGCCCCGGGTCGCGGGGACCTCAAGAGACCCAGTACTTC. This codes for CASSPGSRGPQETQYF. Based on the CDR3 plus reference TRBV11-2 and TRBJ2-5, the full variable domain is EAGVAQSPRYKIIEKRQSVAFWCNPISGHATLYWYQQILGQGPKLLIQFQNNGVVDDSQLPKDRFSAERLKGVDSTLKIQPAKLEDSAVYLCASSPGSRGPQETQYFGPGTRLLVL.

This clonotype was recorded a few times. The rearrangement links TRBV20-1 to TRBJ2-7; D unclear. Germline V CDR1 and CDR2: DFQATT, SNEGSKA (reference sequence). The CDR3 spans 12 residues. V was pared by 5 bases and J by 0 bases, with 8 bases between. The CDR3 protein is CSAPTVSYEQYF. Here the CDR3 DNA reads TGCAGTGCTCCCACGGTCTCCTACGAGCAGTACTTC.

This clonotype turned up a few times. The V call is TRBV20-1, the J call TRBJ2-5, with 10 nucleotides matching TRBD2. The germline CDR1 and CDR2 sequences are DFQATT and SNEGSKA (reference sequence). J gave up 3 bases and V 5 bases, and 3 bases lay outside the gene matches. The CDR3 consists of 13 residues. In DNA form, the CDR3 reads TGCAGTGCTGAGCGGGGGGGGGAAGAGACCCAGTACTTC. Its translation is CSAERGGEETQYF.

In regard to this clonotype: The germline gene is not matched at one end of the junction; a read error may be the cause. The V call is TRBV3-1, the J call TRBJ1-1; perhaps TRBD1 as D (5 bases). This CDR3 has 15 amino acids. Germline lookup yields CDR1 LGHDT and CDR2 YNNKEL (reference sequence). CDR3 residues: CTSSFGGARDTEAFF. DNA for the CDR3: TGTACCAGCAGCTTTGGGGGTGCCCGGGACACTGAAGCTTTCTTT.

A remark on this clonotype: The final CDR3 position lacks the conserved phenylalanine or tryptophan, pointing to a likely read error. The chain recombines TRBV3-1 with TRBJ2-4; 8 positions match TRBD2. There are 19 residues in the CDR3. J lost 1 base, V lost 8 bases, and 19 bases had no gene match. CDR1 is LGHDT and CDR2 is YNNKEL in the germline V gene (reference sequence). CDR3 DNA sequence: TGTGCCAGCTCTGGGGAGAGCGGGAGTGGGTTAGTGGCCAAAAACATTCAGTACCTC. Translating it yields CASSGESGSGLVAKNIQYL.

This clonotype was detected ten times or more. This rearrangement joins TRBV11-2 to TRBJ2-4; D is unclear. The germline V gene encodes CDR1 SGHAT and CDR2 FQNNGV. The CDR3 contains 15 residues. V was cut by 5 bases and J by 2 bases, with 13 bases left in between. This chain's CDR3 is CASSLYRSTKNIQYF. The DNA for the CDR3 is TGTGCCAGCAGCCTGTATCGGAGTACCAAAAACATTCAGTACTTC.

Ten or more counts support this clonotype. V usage is TRBV20-1 and J usage is TRBJ2-5; the D gene is possibly TRBD1 (6 bases). Germline CDR1 and CDR2: DFQATT and SNEGSKA (reference sequence). Trimming shortened V by 7 bases and J by 0 bases, and 12 bases separated the two germline ends. The CDR3 length is 13 residues. The CDR3 loop is CSVPTGHQETQYF. The CDR3 DNA follows: TGCAGTGTCCCGACAGGACACCAAGAGACCCAGTACTTC.

The genes are TRBV7-2 and TRBJ2-2; TRBD1 aligns across 10 bases. J lost 3 bases, V lost 3 bases, and 10 bases had no gene match. Germline V gene data show CDR1 as SGHTA and CDR2 as FQGNSA. The CDR3 is made up of 18 amino acids. This chain's CDR3 is CASSLVAKDRGYTGELFF. For the CDR3, the DNA is TGTGCCAGCAGCTTGGTAGCCAAGGACAGGGGGTACACCGGGGAGCTGTTTTTT.

In this sample, this clonotype turned up a few times. The J gene is TRBJ1-5, the V gene TRBV5-6, with 7 bases aligning to TRBD1. The trim removed 0 bases at V and 3 bases at J, leaving 6 bases unmatched. Germline V gene lookup returns CDR1 SGHDT and CDR2 YYEEEE. The CDR3 covers 16 residues. In DNA, the CDR3 is TGTGCCAGCAGCTTGGCCGGGGACAGTTACAATCAGCCCCAGCATTTT. Its translation: CASSLAGDSYNQPQHF.

The sample holds many counts of this clonotype. V is TRBV2 and J is TRBJ1-1; D is unresolved. Trimming took off 6 bases at V and 6 bases at J, with 14 bases between the two ends. Germline V gives CDR1 SNHLY, CDR2 FYNNEI. This CDR3 is 13 amino acids long. The CDR3 sequence is CASSSGERAEAFF. CDR3 in DNA: TGTGCCAGCAGCTCCGGGGAAAGGGCTGAAGCTTTCTTT. Combining the CDR3 with reference TRBV2 and TRBJ1-1 gives the whole variable domain EPEVTQTPSHQVTQMGQEVILRCVPISNHLYFYWYRQILGQKVEFLVSFYNNEISEKSEIFDDQFSVERPDGSNFTLKIRSTKLEDSAMYFCASSSGERAEAFFGQGTRLTVV.